Below are 28 T cell receptor beta chains sequenced from a single sample in a study of cytotoxic CD8 clonotypes in ibrutinib-treated CLL. Produced via immunoSEQ multiplex PCR; TCRdb's table is partial and in-frame only. The sample includes 30,000 or so clones, 62% of them seen just once. Specimen: PBMCs, collected before ibrutinib treatment. These receptor sequences come from a human donor with chronic lymphocytic leukemia.

V and J are TRBV4-1 and TRBJ2-7; 7 bases align to TRBD1. V was clipped by 4 bases and J by 2 bases; unmatched bases: 5. Germline CDR1 and CDR2: MGHRA and YSYEKL. This CDR3 region has 14 residues. In DNA, the CDR3 is TGCGCCAGCAGCCCGGGACAGAATCCCTACGAGCAGTACTTC. Protein: CASSPGQNPYEQYF.

The chain couples TRBV27 to TRBJ1-5; the match to TRBD1 covers 7 bases. The J segment lost 6 bases and the V segment lost 5 bases, leaving 4 bases of the junction unmatched. The germline V gene has CDR1 MNHEY and CDR2 SMNVEV (reference sequence). The CDR3 is 13 residues long. The CDR3 loop is CASSHTGVQPQHF. The CDR3 coding sequence is TGTGCCAGCAGTCACACAGGGGTTCAGCCCCAGCATTTT.

J is TRBJ2-5 and V is TRBV5-1, with 7 bases lining up with TRBD1. Trimming cost V 4 bases and J 3 bases; bases outside gene matches: 6. The CDR3 sequence is 14 residues long. Per germline, CDR1 SGHRS and CDR2 YFSETQ. As DNA, the CDR3 is TGCGCCAGCAGCCGACAGGGAGTGGAAGAGACCCAGTACTTC. The encoded protein is CASSRQGVEETQYF. The variable domain in full, with the rest retrieved from reference TRBV5-1 and TRBJ2-5, is KAGVTQTPRYLIKTRGQQVTLSCSPISGHRSVSWYQQTPGQGLQFLFEYFSETQRNKGNFPGRFSGRQFSNSRSEMNVSTLELGDSALYLCASSRQGVEETQYFGPGTRLLVL.

J is TRBJ2-1 and V is TRBV28; D might be TRBD1 (5 bases). The V gene lost 6 bases and the J gene lost 1 base, with 19 bases spanning the gap. The germline gives CDR1 MDHEN, CDR2 SYDVKM. This CDR3 contains 17 residues. The CDR3 DNA follows: TGTGCCAGCAGCTACACAGGAAGGGGTAATTCCTACAATGAGCAGTTCTTC. Encoded protein: CASSYTGRGNSYNEQFF.

V is TRBV27 and J is TRBJ1-1; D not certain. Germline V lookup: CDR1 MNHEY, CDR2 SMNVEV (reference sequence). V lost 7 bases and J lost 2, with 11 bases in between. CDR3 length equals 13 residues. DNA of the CDR3: TGTGCCAGCATGTGGAAGGTTAACACTGAAGCTTTCTTT. Protein product: CASMWKVNTEAFF.

The V call is TRBV5-1, the J call TRBJ2-7; D uncertain. V lost 0 bases and J lost 7, with 5 bases in between. This CDR3 has 11 residues. Per germline, CDR1 SGHRS and CDR2 YFSETQ. The CDR3 nucleotides are TGCGCCAGCAGCTTGGGTTTTGAGCAGTACTTC. It translates to CASSLGFEQYF.

This clone was found once. The V and J genes are TRBV11-2 and TRBJ1-4, with D hard to call. Trimming cost V 7 bases and J 5 bases, with 11 bases left between them. Germline V gene lookup returns CDR1 SGHAT and CDR2 FQNNGV. There are 13 residues in the CDR3. The CDR3 DNA is TGTGCCAGCAAGTGGGCTAAGAATGAAAAACTGTTTTTT. Residues: CASKWAKNEKLFF.

This chain uses TRBV19 with TRBJ2-6, with 7 bases fitting TRBD1. Germline-derived CDR1 and CDR2 are LNHDA and SQIVND (reference sequence). The CDR3 runs 17 residues. V trimming: 9 bases; J trimming: 0 bases; junction bases outside the gene matches: 11. The CDR3 nucleotides read TGTGCCAGCTCCACAGGGGAAGGGGGCTCTGGGGCCAACGTCCTGACTTTC. Protein sequence: CASSTGEGGSGANVLTF.

Only a few counts were recorded for this clone. V and J are TRBV25-1 and TRBJ2-7; the D is unclear. CDR1 and CDR2 from the germline V gene are MGHDK and SYGVNS. V was pared by 1 base and J by 3 bases, with 7 bases between. The CDR3 sequence is 13 residues long. Here the CDR3 DNA reads TGTGCCAGCAGTGAATCGCTGAGCTACGAGCAGTACTTC. This sequence encodes CASSESLSYEQYF.

The CDR3 here is CASSLVRGAGGYTF. In DNA, the CDR3 is TGTGCCAGCAGTTTAGTTCGTGGGGCGGGTGGCTACACCTTC. The rearrangement joins TRBV28 to TRBJ1-2; the D gene is possibly TRBD1 (5 bases). Trimming cost V 2 bases and J 7 bases, with 14 bases left between them. Germline V lookup: CDR1 MDHEN, CDR2 SYDVKM. This CDR3 is 14 amino acids long.

The rearrangement uses TRBV4-2 and TRBJ2-7; no reliable D call. This CDR3 has 19 residues. The germline V gene has CDR1 LGHNA and CDR2 YNFKEQ. Trimming stripped 0 bases from V and 1 base from J, with 22 bases between. CDR3 DNA: TGTGCCAGCAGCCAAGATGTCATCCCCGGCTCAGTCACATCCTACGAGCAGTACTTC. Residues: CASSQDVIPGSVTSYEQYF.

This chain connects TRBV9 to TRBJ2-5, with TRBD2 identical over 15 bases. This CDR3 has 19 residues. Germline values: CDR1 SGDLS, CDR2 YYNGEE. J gave up 0 bases and V 3 bases, and 9 bases lay outside the gene matches. CDR3 loop: CASSAGGLAGGWYQETQYF. Here the CDR3 DNA reads TGTGCCAGCAGCGCGGGGGGACTAGCGGGAGGCTGGTACCAAGAGACCCAGTACTTC.

V gene TRBV5-5 combines with J gene TRBJ2-7; D may match TRBD1 or TRBD2 (5 bases each). Germline lookup yields CDR1 SGHKS and CDR2 YYEKEE (reference sequence). The CDR3 sequence is 14 residues long. Between the trimmed V and J ends, which lost 4 bases and 5 bases, there was a span of 16 bases. CDR3 sequence (DNA): TGTGCCAGCAGCGATCCTGGGGGTGGTGACGAGCAGTACTTC. It yields the protein CASSDPGGGDEQYF.

This clone has more than one count but fewer than ten. The gene calls are TRBV29-1 and TRBJ2-7, with 7 bases matching TRBD1. The CDR3 loop spans 15 amino acids. Germline CDR1 SQVTM, CDR2 ANQGSEA. V lost 3 bases, J lost 2 bases, and 10 bases stayed unmatched. CDR3: CSVEAPGTVAYEQYF. Here the CDR3 DNA reads TGCAGCGTTGAGGCCCCCGGGACAGTAGCCTACGAGCAGTACTTC.

The V and J genes are TRBV6-5 and TRBJ2-7; 9 bases align to TRBD2. Germline trimming cut 4 bases from V and 0 bases from J; bases unmatched to any gene: 4. Per the germline V gene, CDR1 is MNHEY and CDR2 is SVGAGI. This CDR3 has 15 residues. The CDR3, as DNA: TGTGCCAGCAGTTTCAGCGGGAGGCCCTCCTACGAGCAGTACTTC. Translating it yields CASSFSGRPSYEQYF.

This clone turned up a few times. The chain carries TRBV25-1 and TRBJ2-5; the match to TRBD1 covers 8 bases. The J segment lost 5 bases and the V segment lost 4 bases, leaving 9 bases of the junction unmatched. This CDR3 has 15 amino acids. In germline, CDR1 is MGHDK, CDR2 SYGVNS. The CDR3 sequence is CASSGDSGGWETQYF. The CDR3 nucleotides are TGTGCCAGCAGTGGAGACTCAGGGGGCTGGGAGACCCAGTACTTC.

The sample holds one count of this clone. The chain carries TRBV19 and TRBJ2-3; D tentatively fits TRBD1 or TRBD2 (5 bases each). The germline CDR1 and CDR2 sequences are LNHDA and SQIVND (reference sequence). Trimming pared 7 bases from V and 0 bases from J, leaving 23 bases between. CDR3 length: 18 amino acids. The CDR3 DNA reads TGTGCCAGTACCCAAACCGCCTGGGACCTATCTAGCACAGATACGCAGTATTTT. It is translated as CASTQTAWDLSSTDTQYF.

This clone was counted once. The chain recombines TRBV18 with TRBJ2-6; D call uncertain. The CDR3 is 14 residues long. Trimming pared 3 bases from V and 3 bases from J, leaving 6 bases between. CDR1 is KGHSH, CDR2 LQKENI, per germline. DNA for the CDR3: TGTGCCAGCTCACCCTCAATTGGGGCCAACGTCCTGACTTTC. Translating it yields CASSPSIGANVLTF. Drawing the rest from reference TRBV18 and TRBJ2-6, the complete variable domain is NAGVMQNPRHLVRRRGQEARLRCSPMKGHSHVYWYRQLPEEGLKFMVYLQKENIIDESGMPKERFSAEFPKEGPSILRIQQVVRGDSAAYFCASSPSIGANVLTFGAGSRLTVL.

The chain links TRBV7-2 to TRBJ2-1; no clear D gene. This CDR3 region has 13 residues. From germline, CDR1 is SGHTA and CDR2 FQGNSA. Between the trimmed V and J ends, which lost 3 bases and 3 bases, there was a span of 6 bases. CDR3 amino acids: CASSLTGYNEQFF. The CDR3, as DNA: TGTGCCAGCAGCTTGACGGGCTACAATGAGCAGTTCTTC.

The rearrangement uses TRBV19 and TRBJ2-5; possibly TRBD2 for D (5 bases). Per germline, CDR1 LNHDA and CDR2 SQIVND (reference sequence). The CDR3 runs to 15 residues. The V end lost 3 bases, the J end lost 5 bases, and 16 bases lay between the germline ends. CDR3 sequence: CASSISLEGWETQYF. The CDR3 DNA reads as TGTGCCAGTAGTATTTCACTAGAGGGATGGGAGACCCAGTACTTC. Full variable domain (missing parts from reference TRBV19 and TRBJ2-5): DGGITQSPKYLFRKEGQNVTLSCEQNLNHDAMYWYRQDPGQGLRLIYYSQIVNDFQKGDIAEGYSVSREKKESFPLTVTSAQKNPTAFYLCASSISLEGWETQYFGPGTRLLVL.

V gene TRBV10-1 combines with J gene TRBJ2-1; 7 positions agree with TRBD2. Germline V gene data show CDR1 as WNHNN and CDR2 as SYGVQD (reference sequence). The CDR3 length is 16 residues. The V segment lost 1 base and the J segment 9 bases; nucleotides outside the gene matches: 12. The CDR3 protein is CASSEFRGASGVEQFF. CDR3 DNA sequence: TGCGCCAGCAGTGAGTTCCGGGGAGCTAGCGGCGTTGAGCAGTTCTTC.

This chain links TRBV6-5 with TRBJ2-7; D might be TRBD1 (5 bases). The CDR3 has 12 residues. The germline CDR1 and CDR2 sequences are MNHEY and SVGAGI. Trimming stripped 8 bases from V and 7 bases from J, with 15 bases between. CDR3 coding DNA: TGTGCCAGCGCCTTAGGGGCAGGGGAGCAGTACTTC. Translated: CASALGAGEQYF.

V usage is TRBV5-5 and J usage is TRBJ2-1; 10 nucleotides agree with TRBD2. Germline V gives CDR1 SGHKS, CDR2 YYEKEE (reference sequence). The CDR3 length is 17 residues. Trimming took 0 bases from V and 3 from J; bases not matched to a gene: 6. CDR3 loop: CASSLGLAGALYNEQFF. The CDR3 DNA sequence: TGTGCCAGCAGCTTGGGGCTAGCGGGAGCCCTCTACAATGAGCAGTTCTTC.

The chain joins TRBV11-2 to TRBJ2-7, with 12 positions matching TRBD2. This CDR3 comprises 13 residues. In germline, CDR1 is SGHAT, CDR2 FQNNGV. The trim removed 5 bases at V and 6 bases at J, leaving 2 bases unmatched. As DNA, the CDR3 is TGTGCCAGCAGCCTGACTAGCGGGGGCGAGCAGTACTTC. Its protein is CASSLTSGGEQYF.

V usage is TRBV28 and J usage is TRBJ2-3; possibly TRBD1 or TRBD2 for D (5 bases each). Trimming left V 6 bases short and J 11 bases short, with 18 bases between. This CDR3 has 13 amino acids. Germline CDR1 is MDHEN and CDR2 is SYDVKM. CDR3 region: CASRALGPGRQYF. CDR3 bases: TGTGCCAGCAGAGCCCTTGGGCCAGGGAGGCAGTATTTT.

The V call is TRBV2, the J call TRBJ1-4; no firm D call. The CDR3 has 10 residues. Trimming stripped 7 bases from V and 7 bases from J, with 4 bases between. In germline, CDR1 is SNHLY, CDR2 FYNNEI. The CDR3 reads CASTGEKLFF. The DNA of the CDR3 is TGTGCCAGCACAGGTGAAAAACTGTTTTTT.

The table lists this clone with a few counts. The rearrangement links TRBV2 to TRBJ2-7, with D possibly being TRBD1 (5 bases). The V end was cut by 1 base, the J end by 2 bases, with 9 bases between. CDR1 is SNHLY and CDR2 is FYNNEI in the germline V gene. This CDR3 region has 14 residues. CDR3 sequence: CASSEGDSTYEQYF. The DNA of the CDR3 is TGTGCCAGCAGTGAAGGTGACAGTACCTACGAGCAGTACTTC. Supplemented by reference TRBV2 and TRBJ2-7, the full variable domain reads EPEVTQTPSHQVTQMGQEVILRCVPISNHLYFYWYRQILGQKVEFLVSFYNNEISEKSEIFDDQFSVERPDGSNFTLKIRSTKLEDSAMYFCASSEGDSTYEQYFGPGTRLTVT.

This clone has more than one count but fewer than ten. This chain links TRBV10-1 with TRBJ1-1, with unresolved D. Germline CDR1 WNHNN, CDR2 SYGVQD (reference sequence). This CDR3 region has 13 residues. Trimming removed 5 bases at V and 1 base at J, with 8 bases between. The chain's CDR3 is CASSQLRNTEAFF. CDR3 nucleotide sequence: TGCGCCAGCAGTCAGTTGAGGAACACTGAAGCTTTCTTT.